This T cell receptor (beta chain) stems from a study of blood T cells in healthy people across ages. The CDR3 has 14 amino acids. CDR1 and CDR2 (germline): DFQATT, SNEGSKA (reference sequence). V was pared by 6 bases and J by 2 bases, with 14 bases between. Study outcomes and limitations: Researchers deemed the diversity estimates from one million T cells underestimates.

For the second PCR, which ran for roughly 6 to 12 cycles, a sample-barcoded 5' primer and a J-beta primer mix were used. TCRdb re-called the 5' RACE reads through MiXCR, storing one row per CDR3 protein. Here the sample spans hundreds of thousands of distinct CDR3 sequences, approximately 50% being singletons. A remark on this clonotype: Its cognate antigen is unknown.

The chain combines TRBV20-1 with TRBJ1-5; no definite D call. The sequencing input was blood. This receptor was obtained from a man aged 55-75 years in good health. The CDR3 region is CSASRWSGNQPQHF. DNA of the CDR3: TGCAGTGCCTCCCGGTGGAGCGGCAATCAGCCCCAGCATTTT.